The 7 T cell receptor beta chains reported below all come from one sample, sequenced in a study of shared clonotypes between healthy human individuals (dated by TCRdb to the early 2020s). Receptor libraries were prepared by the immunoSEQ multiplex PCR assay. The immuneACCESS repertoire file appears here via TCRdb, limited to in-frame rearrangements. These files lack a portion of the clones; in checked studies, under half of the deficit traces to unresolved V genes, and the cause of the others is not known. Counted in this sample were around 1.5 million clones; 95% to 99% of them appeared once. The ten largest clonotypes hold roughly 0.45% of the sample. What was sequenced was naive CD4+ T cells sorted from blood. The intended sense of this specimen's cell subset or site label: CD45RA+ positively selected. These receptors originate from a man under 40 in good health.

The V gene is TRBV5-1, the J gene TRBJ2-1; no firm D call. Germline loops: CDR1 SGHRS, CDR2 YFSETQ. Trimming shortened V by 4 bases and J by 7 bases, and 18 bases separated the two germline ends. There are 15 residues in the CDR3. This chain's CDR3 is CASSPITAIRNEQFF. CDR3 DNA sequence: TGCGCCAGCAGCCCTATAACGGCTATTAGGAATGAGCAGTTCTTC.

The rearrangement links TRBV5-1 to TRBJ2-2, with 8 bases aligning to TRBD1. J lost 4 bases, V lost 0 bases, and 8 bases had no gene match. CDR1 is SGHRS, CDR2 YFSETQ, per germline. The length of the CDR3 is 17 residues. The CDR3 sequence is CASSLGQGARGTGELFF. In DNA form, the CDR3 reads TGCGCCAGCAGCTTGGGGCAGGGGGCGCGGGGCACCGGGGAGCTGTTTTTT.

The chain is built from TRBV20-1 and TRBJ2-5; no definite D call. The CDR3 is 11 residues long. Germline assignment: CDR1 DFQATT and CDR2 SNEGSKA (reference sequence). Deletions cut 5 bases from V and 3 bases from J, with 7 bases between. CDR3 sequence reads: CSALPKETQYF. The CDR3 DNA sequence: TGCAGTGCTCTGCCAAAAGAGACCCAGTACTTC.

The rearrangement uses TRBV7-8 and TRBJ2-1; possibly TRBD2 for D (9 bases). CDR1 is SGHVS, CDR2 FQNEAQ, per germline. The CDR3 covers 20 residues. Trimming cost V 1 base and J 5 bases, with 27 bases left between them. This CDR3 reads CASSLGVRGPLTSGHNEQFF. The CDR3 nucleotides are TGTGCCAGCAGCTTAGGTGTCAGGGGGCCTTTGACTAGCGGCCACAATGAGCAGTTCTTC.

The chain joins TRBV19 to TRBJ2-1; D is unclear. CDR3 length equals 14 residues. Germline V gene data show CDR1 as LNHDA and CDR2 as SQIVND (reference sequence). The ends were cut back, 4 bases at V and 3 bases at J, with 10 bases in the middle. The DNA for the CDR3 is TGTGCCAGTAGTACCGTAGGAAACTACAATGAGCAGTTCTTC. Translated: CASSTVGNYNEQFF.

The chain has TRBV2 and TRBJ2-1; perhaps TRBD1 as D (5 bases). Germline loops: CDR1 SNHLY, CDR2 FYNNEI. This CDR3 has 13 residues. Trimming removed 7 bases from V and 4 bases from J, with 11 bases in between. The CDR3 reads CASKGAQYNEQFF. The CDR3 DNA sequence: TGTGCCAGCAAAGGGGCTCAATACAATGAGCAGTTCTTC. Together with reference TRBV2 and TRBJ2-1, the CDR3 gives the full variable domain: EPEVTQTPSHQVTQMGQEVILRCVPISNHLYFYWYRQILGQKVEFLVSFYNNEISEKSEIFDDQFSVERPDGSNFTLKIRSTKLEDSAMYFCASKGAQYNEQFFGPGTRLTVL.

The chain recombines TRBV29-1 with TRBJ2-3; D call uncertain. The germline V and J ends were trimmed by 1 base and 2 bases, with 13 bases remaining between them. Germline V gives CDR1 SQVTM, CDR2 ANQGSEA. The CDR3 is 15 residues long. The CDR3 region is CSVEVGDWYTDTQYF. CDR3 DNA sequence: TGCAGCGTTGAAGTCGGCGATTGGTACACAGATACGCAGTATTTT.